This TCR beta chain was found in a study of cytomegalovirus exposure and HLA in healthy donors. Findings and limits, study-wide: Fewer N-insertions (relative to the 666-donor mean) were reportedly seen in an Asian-associated ancestry cluster in a later analysis. Sequencing likely caused a cluster of highly shared sequence variants.

The germline V gene encodes CDR1 SNHLY and CDR2 FYNNEI. With V trimmed by 5 bases and J by 5 bases, 0 bases remained unmatched. The length of the CDR3 is 13 residues. The PCR was carried out with 60 Vbeta primers and 13 Jbeta primers. Clones were read by immunoSEQ multiplex PCR, and TCRdb kept only the in-frame ones, dropping some. The sample lists a few hundred thousand clones, approximately 70% occurring once. This clone was observed a few times. The antigen is not known. The chain combines TRBV2 with TRBJ2-2, with 9 bases lining up with TRBD2. Sequencing was carried out using PBMCs. The clonotype was recovered from a woman aged 30 to 39 in good health and CMV-seronegative. The CDR3: CASSLAGTGELFF. CDR3 bases: TGTGCCAGCAGTCTAGCGGGAACCGGGGAGCTGTTTTTT.